What follows is one T cell receptor beta chain and its context. PCR primers comprised 60 Vbeta and 13 Jbeta primers. Sequencing used immunoSEQ multiplex PCR; TCRdb keeps in-frame clones, though not all of them. The profile shows 150,000 to 200,000 clones, around four fifths of them singletons. This sample is drawn from a study of cytomegalovirus exposure and HLA in healthy donors. The CDR3 extends over 17 amino acids. The germline V gene encodes CDR1 MNHNS and CDR2 SASEGT. V was trimmed by 0 bases and J by 2 bases, leaving 11 bases between them. Sequenced: PBMCs. This TCR derives from a woman aged 18-35 years in good health and CMV-seronegative. The chain has TRBV6-1 and TRBJ2-6, with a tentative D call TRBD2 (6 bases). For the CDR3, the DNA is TGTGCCAGCAGTGAAGCGCTTCGCGGGGCTGGGGCCAACGTCCTGACTTTC. Translating gives CASSEALRGAGANVLTF.